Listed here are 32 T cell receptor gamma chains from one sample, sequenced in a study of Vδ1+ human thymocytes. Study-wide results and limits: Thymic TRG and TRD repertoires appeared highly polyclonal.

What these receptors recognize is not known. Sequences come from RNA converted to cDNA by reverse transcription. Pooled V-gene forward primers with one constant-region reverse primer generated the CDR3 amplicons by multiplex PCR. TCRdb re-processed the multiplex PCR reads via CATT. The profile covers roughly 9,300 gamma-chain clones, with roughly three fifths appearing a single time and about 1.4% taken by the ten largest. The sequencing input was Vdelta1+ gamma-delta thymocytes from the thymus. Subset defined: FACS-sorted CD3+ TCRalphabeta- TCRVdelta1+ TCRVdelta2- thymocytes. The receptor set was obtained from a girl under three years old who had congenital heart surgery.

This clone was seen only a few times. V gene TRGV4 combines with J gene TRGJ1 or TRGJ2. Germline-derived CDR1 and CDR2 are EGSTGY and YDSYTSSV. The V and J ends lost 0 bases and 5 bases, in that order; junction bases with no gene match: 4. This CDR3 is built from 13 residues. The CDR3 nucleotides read TGTGCCACCTGGGATGGGCAAGATTATAAGAAACTCTTT. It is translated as CATWDGQDYKKLF.

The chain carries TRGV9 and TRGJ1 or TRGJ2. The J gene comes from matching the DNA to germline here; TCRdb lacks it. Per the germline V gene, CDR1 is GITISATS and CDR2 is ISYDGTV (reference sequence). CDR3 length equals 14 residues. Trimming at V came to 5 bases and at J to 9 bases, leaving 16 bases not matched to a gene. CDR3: CALWAVAQGCKKLF. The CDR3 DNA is TGTGCCTTGTGGGCCGTCGCCCAAGGTTGTAAGAAACTCTTT.

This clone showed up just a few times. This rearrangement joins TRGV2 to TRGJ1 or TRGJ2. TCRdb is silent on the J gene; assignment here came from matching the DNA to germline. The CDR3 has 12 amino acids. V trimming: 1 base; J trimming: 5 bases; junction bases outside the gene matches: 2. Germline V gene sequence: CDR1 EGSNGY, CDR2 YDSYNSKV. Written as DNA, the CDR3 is TGTGCCACCTGGGACGGAGATTATAAGAAACTCTTT. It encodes CATWDGDYKKLF.

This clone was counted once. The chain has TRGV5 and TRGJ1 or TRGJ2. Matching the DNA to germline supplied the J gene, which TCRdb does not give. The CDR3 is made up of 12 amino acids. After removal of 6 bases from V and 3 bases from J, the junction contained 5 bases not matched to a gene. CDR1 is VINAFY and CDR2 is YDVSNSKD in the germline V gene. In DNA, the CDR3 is TGTGCCACCTGGCCCCGTTATTATAAGAAACTCTTT. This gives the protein CATWPRYYKKLF.

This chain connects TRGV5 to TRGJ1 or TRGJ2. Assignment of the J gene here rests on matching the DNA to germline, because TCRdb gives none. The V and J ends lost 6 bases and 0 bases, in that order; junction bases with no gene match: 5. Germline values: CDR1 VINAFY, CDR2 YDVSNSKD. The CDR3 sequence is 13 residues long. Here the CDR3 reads CATWFQNYYKKLF. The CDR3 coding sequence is TGTGCCACCTGGTTTCAGAATTATTATAAGAAACTCTTT.

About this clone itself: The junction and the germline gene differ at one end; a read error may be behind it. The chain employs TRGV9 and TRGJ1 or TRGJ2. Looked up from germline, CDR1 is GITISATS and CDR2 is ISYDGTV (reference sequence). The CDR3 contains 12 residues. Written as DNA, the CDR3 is TGCGCCTTGTGGGAGGTGCCATATAAGAAACTCTTT. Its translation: CALWEVPYKKLF.

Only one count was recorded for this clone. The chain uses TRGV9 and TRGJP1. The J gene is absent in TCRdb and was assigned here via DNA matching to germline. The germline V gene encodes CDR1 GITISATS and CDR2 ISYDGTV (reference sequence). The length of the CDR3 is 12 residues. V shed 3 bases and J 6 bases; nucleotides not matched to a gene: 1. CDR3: CALWESGWFKIF. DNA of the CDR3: TGTGCCTTGTGGGAGTCTGGTTGGTTCAAGATATTT.

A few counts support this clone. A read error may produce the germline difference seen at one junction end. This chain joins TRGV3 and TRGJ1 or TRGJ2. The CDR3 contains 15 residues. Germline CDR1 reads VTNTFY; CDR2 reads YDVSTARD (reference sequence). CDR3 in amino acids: CATWDRLKKCYNKLF. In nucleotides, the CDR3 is TGTGCCACCTGGGACAGGCTAAAGAAGTGTTATAACAAACTCTTT.

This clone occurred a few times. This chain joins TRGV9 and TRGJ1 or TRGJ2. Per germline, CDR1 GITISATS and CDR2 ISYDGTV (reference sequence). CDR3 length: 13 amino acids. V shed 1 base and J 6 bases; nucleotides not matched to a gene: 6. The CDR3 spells CALWEVVGYKKLF. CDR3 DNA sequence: TGTGCCTTGTGGGAGGTCGTCGGTTATAAGAAACTCTTT.

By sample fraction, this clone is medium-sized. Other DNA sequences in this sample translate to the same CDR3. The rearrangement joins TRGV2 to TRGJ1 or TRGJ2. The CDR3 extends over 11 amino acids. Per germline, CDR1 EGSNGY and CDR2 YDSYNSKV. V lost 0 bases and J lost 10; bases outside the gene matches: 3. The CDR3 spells CATWDGRKKLF. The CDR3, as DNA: TGTGCCACCTGGGACGGGCGGAAGAAACTCTTT.

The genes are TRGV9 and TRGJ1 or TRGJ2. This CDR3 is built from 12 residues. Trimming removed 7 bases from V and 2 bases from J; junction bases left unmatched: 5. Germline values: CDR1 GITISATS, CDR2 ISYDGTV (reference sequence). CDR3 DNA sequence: TGTGCCTTGTGCCCCCATTATTATAAGAAACTCTTT. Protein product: CALCPHYYKKLF.

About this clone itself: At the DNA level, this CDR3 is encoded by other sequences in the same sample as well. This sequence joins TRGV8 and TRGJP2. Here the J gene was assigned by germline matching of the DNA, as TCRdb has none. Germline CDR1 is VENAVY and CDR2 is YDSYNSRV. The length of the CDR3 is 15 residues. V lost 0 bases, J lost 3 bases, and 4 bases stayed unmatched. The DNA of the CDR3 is TGTGCCACCTGGGATAGGCGTGGTAGTGATTGGATCAAGACGTTT. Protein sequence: CATWDRRGSDWIKTF.

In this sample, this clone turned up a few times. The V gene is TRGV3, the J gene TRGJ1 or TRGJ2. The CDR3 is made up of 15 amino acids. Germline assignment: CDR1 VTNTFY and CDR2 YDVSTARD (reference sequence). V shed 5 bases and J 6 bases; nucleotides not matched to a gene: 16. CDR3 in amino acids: CATWGSPTYSYKKLF. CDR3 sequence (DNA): TGTGCCACCTGGGGCAGTCCCACCTACAGTTATAAGAAACTCTTT.

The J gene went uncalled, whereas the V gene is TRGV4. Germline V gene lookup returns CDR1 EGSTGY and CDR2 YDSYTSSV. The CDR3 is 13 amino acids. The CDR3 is CATWDGGDYKELF. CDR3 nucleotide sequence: TGTGCCACCTGGGATGGCGGAGATTATAAGGAACTCTTT.

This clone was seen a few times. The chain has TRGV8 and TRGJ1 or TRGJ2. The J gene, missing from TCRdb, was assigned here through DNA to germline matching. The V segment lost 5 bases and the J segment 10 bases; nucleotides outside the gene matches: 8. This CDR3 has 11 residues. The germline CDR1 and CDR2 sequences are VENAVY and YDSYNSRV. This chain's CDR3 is CATWASLKKLF. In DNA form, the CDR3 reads TGTGCCACCTGGGCCTCGCTCAAGAAACTCTTT.

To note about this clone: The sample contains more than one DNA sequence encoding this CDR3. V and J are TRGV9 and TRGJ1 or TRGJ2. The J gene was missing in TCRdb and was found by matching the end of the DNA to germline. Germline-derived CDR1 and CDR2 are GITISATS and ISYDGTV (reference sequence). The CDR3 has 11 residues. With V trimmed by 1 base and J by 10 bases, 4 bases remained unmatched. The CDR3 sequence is CALWEVTKKLF. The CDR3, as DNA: TGTGCCTTGTGGGAGGTAACAAAGAAACTCTTT.

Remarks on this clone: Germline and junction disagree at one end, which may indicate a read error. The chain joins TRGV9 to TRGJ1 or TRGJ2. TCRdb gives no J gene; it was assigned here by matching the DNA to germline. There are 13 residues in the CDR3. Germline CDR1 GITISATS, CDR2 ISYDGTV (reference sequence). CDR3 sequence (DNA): TGTGCCCTGTGGGAGGTGTATCGAAGCCAGAAACTCTTT. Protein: CALWEVYRSQKLF.

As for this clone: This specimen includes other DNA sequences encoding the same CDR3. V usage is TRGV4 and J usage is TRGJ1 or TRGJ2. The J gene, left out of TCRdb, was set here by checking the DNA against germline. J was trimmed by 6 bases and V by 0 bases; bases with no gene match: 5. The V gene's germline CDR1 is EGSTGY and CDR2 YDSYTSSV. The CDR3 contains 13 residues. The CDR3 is CATWDGLGYKKLF. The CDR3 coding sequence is TGTGCCACCTGGGATGGGCTAGGTTATAAGAAACTCTTT.

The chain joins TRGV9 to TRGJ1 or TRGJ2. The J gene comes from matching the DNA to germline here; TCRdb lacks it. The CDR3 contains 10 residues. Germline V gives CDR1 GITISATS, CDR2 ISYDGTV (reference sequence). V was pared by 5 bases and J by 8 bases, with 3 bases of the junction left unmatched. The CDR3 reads CALWGNKKLF. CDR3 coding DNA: TGTGCCTTGTGGGGGAATAAGAAACTCTTT.

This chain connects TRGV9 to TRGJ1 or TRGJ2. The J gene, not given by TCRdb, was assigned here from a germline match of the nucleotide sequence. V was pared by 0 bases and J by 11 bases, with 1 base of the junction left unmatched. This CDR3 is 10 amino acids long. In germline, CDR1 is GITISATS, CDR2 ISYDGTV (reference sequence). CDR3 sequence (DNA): TGTGCCTTGTGGGAGGTGCAGAAACTCTTT. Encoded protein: CALWEVQKLF.

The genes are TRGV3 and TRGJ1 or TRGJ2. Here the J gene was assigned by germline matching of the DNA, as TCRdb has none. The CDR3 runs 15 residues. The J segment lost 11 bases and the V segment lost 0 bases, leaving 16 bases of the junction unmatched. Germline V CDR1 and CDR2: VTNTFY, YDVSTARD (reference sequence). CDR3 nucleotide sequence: TGTGCCACCTGGGACAGGCGGAGTCCACGCGTCGAGAAACTCTTT. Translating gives CATWDRRSPRVEKLF.

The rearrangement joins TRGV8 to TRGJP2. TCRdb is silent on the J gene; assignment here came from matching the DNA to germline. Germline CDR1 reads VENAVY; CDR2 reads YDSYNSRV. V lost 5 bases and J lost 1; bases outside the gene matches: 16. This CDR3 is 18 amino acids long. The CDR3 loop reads CATWAPVGEVSSDWIKTF. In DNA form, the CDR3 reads TGTGCCACCTGGGCCCCCGTCGGAGAGGTTAGTAGTGATTGGATCAAGACGTTT.

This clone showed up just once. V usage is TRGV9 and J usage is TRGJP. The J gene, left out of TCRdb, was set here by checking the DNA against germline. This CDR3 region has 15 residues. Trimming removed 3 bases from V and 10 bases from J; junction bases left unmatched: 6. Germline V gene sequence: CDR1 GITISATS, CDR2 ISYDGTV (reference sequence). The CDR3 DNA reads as TGTGCCTTGTGGGAGCCTATATTGGGCAAAAAAATCAAGGTATTT. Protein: CALWEPILGKKIKVF.

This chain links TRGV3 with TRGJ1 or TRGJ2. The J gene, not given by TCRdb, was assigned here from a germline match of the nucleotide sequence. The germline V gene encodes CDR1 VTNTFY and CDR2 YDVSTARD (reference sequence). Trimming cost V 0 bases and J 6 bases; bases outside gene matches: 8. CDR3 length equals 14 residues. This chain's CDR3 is CATWDRRKSYKKLF. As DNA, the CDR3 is TGTGCCACCTGGGACAGGCGCAAAAGTTATAAGAAACTCTTT.

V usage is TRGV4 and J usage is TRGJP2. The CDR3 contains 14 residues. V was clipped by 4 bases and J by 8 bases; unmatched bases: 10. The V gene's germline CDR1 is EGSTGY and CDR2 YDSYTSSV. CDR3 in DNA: TGTGCCACCTGGGACGGGCCGGGAGATTGGATCAAGACGTTT. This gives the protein CATWDGPGDWIKTF.

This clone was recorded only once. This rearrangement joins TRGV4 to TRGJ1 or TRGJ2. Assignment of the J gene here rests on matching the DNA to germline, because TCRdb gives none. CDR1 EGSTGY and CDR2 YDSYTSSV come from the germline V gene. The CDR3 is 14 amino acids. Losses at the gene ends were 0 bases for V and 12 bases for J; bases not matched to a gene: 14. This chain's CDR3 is CATWDGPLGRGKLF. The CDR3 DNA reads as TGTGCCACCTGGGATGGGCCGTTGGGCCGGGGGAAACTCTTT.

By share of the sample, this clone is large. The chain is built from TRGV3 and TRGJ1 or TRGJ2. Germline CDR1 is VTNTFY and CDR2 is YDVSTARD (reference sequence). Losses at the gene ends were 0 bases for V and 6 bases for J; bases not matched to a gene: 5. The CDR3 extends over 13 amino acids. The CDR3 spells CATWDRRAYKKLF. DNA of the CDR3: TGTGCCACCTGGGACAGGCGGGCTTATAAGAAACTCTTT.

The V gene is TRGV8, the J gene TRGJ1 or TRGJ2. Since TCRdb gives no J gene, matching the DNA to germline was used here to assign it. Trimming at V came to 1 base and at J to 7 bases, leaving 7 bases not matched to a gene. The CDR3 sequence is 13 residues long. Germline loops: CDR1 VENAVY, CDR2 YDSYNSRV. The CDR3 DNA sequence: TGTGCCACCTGGGATAGACGAAGATATAAGAAACTCTTT. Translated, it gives CATWDRRRYKKLF.

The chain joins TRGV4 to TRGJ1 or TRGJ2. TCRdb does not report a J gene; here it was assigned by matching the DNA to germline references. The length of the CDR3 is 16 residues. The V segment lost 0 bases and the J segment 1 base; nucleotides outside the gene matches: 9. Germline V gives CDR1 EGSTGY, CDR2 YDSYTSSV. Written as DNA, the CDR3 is TGTGCCACCTGGGATGGGAAATCGATTAATTATTATAAGAAACTCTTT. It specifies CATWDGKSINYYKKLF.

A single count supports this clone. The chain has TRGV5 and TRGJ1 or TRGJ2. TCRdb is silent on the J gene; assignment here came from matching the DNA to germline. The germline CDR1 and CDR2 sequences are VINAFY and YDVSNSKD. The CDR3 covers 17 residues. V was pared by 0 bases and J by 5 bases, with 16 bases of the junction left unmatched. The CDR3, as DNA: TGTGCCACCTGGGACAGGCTCTTCGGGCGCTCGGATTATAAGAAACTCTTT. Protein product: CATWDRLFGRSDYKKLF.

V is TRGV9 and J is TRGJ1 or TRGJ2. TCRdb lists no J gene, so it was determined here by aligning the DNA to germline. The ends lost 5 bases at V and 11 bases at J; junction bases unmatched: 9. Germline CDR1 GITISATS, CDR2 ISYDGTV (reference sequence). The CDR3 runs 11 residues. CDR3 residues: CALWVRFQKLF. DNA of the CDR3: TGTGCCTTGTGGGTGAGATTTCAGAAACTCTTT.

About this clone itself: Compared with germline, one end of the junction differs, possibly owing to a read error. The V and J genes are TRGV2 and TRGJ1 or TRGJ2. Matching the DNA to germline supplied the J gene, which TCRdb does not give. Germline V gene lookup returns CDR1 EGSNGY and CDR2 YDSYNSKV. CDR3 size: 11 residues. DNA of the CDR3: TGTGCCACCAGGGACAGGCACCCGAAACTCTTT. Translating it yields CATRDRHPKLF.